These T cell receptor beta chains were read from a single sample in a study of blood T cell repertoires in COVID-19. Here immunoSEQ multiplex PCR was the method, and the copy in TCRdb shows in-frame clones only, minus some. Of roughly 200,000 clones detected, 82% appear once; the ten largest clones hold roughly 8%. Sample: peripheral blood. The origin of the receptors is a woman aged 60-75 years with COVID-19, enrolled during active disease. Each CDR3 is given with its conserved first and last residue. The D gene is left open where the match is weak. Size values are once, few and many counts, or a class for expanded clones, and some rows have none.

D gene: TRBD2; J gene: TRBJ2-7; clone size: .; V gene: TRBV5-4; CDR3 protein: CATSVRGGDEQYF; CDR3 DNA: TGTGCCACCTCGGTACGGGGAGGGGACGAGCAGTACTTC
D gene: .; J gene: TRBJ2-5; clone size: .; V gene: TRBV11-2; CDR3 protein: CASSLPLGGATQYF; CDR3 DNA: TGTGCCAGCAGCTTACCCCTGGGGGGAGCGACCCAGTACTTC
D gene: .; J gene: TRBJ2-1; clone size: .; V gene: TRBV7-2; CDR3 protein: CAAAGGRNNEQFF; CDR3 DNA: TGTGCCGCCGCAGGGGGGAGAAACAATGAGCAGTTCTTC
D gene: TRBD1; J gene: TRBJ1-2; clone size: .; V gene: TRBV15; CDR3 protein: CATSRAGQGRMSYTF; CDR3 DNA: TGTGCCACCAGCAGAGCGGGACAGGGTCGAATGAGCTACACCTTC
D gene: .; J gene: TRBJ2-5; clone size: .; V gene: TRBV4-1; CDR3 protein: CASSQEGGHSLLYF; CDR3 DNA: TGCGCCAGCAGCCAAGAGGGTGGACACTCCCTCCTCTACTTC
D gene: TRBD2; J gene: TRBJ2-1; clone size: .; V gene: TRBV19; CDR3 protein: CASSIGAGGLNEQFF; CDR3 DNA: TGTGCCAGTAGTATCGGGGCGGGGGGTCTTAATGAGCAGTTCTTC
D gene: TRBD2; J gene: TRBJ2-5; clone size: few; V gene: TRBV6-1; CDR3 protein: CASSDGGGAETQYF; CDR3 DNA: TGTGCCAGCAGTGACGGCGGGGGGGCGGAGACCCAGTACTTC
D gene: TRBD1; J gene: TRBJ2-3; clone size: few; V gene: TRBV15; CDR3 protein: CATGTGASTDTQYF; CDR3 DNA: TGTGCCACGGGTACAGGGGCTAGCACAGATACGCAGTATTTT
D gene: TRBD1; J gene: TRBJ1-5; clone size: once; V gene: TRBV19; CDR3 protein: CASSIDRGSNQPQHF; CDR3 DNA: TGTGCCAGTAGTATCGACAGGGGGAGCAATCAGCCCCAGCATTTT
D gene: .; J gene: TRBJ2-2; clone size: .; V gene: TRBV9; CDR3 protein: CASSVSGKGAGELFF; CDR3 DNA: TGTGCCAGCAGCGTATCAGGGAAGGGCGCCGGGGAGCTGTTTTTT
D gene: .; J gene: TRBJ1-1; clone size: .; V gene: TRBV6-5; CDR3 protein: CASSYMGGTEAFF; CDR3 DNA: TGTGCCAGCAGTTATATGGGGGGCACTGAAGCTTTCTTT
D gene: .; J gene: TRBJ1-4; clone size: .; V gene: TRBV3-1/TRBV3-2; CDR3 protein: CASSQASTGSEKLFF; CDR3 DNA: TGTGCCAGCAGCCAAGCCTCTACAGGGAGTGAAAAACTGTTTTTT
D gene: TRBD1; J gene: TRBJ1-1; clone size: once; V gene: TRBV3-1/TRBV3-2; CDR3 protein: CASSQEGQFPNTEAFF; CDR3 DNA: TGTGCCAGCAGCCAAGAGGGACAGTTTCCAAACACTGAAGCTTTCTTT
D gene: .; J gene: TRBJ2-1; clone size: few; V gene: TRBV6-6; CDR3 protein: CASSVDMSSYNEQFF; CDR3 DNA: TGTGCCAGCAGTGTGGACATGAGCTCCTACAATGAGCAGTTCTTC
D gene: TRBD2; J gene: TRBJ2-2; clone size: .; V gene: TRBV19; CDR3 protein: CASSPLGSGGANTGELFF; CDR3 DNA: TGTGCCAGTAGTCCCCTAGGTAGCGGGGGGGCGAACACCGGGGAGCTGTTTTTT
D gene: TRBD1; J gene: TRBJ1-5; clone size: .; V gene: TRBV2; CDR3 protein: CASSVDRGFQPQHF; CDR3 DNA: TGTGCCAGCAGTGTGGACAGGGGATTCCAGCCCCAGCATTTT
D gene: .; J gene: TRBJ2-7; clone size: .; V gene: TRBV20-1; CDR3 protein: CSPNERYEQYF; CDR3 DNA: TGCAGTCCTAACGAACGGTACGAGCAGTACTTC
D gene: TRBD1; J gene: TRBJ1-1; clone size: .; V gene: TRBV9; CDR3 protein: CASSIRQGAGGQLNTEAFF; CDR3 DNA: TGTGCCAGCAGCATCCGACAGGGGGCGGGAGGTCAATTGAACACTGAAGCTTTCTTT
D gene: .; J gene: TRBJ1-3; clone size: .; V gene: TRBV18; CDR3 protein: CASSTTQGNTIYF; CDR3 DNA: TGTGCCAGCTCAACGACTCAGGGAAACACCATATATTTT
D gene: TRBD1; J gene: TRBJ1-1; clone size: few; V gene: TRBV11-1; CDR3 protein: CASSLLRTGATEAFF; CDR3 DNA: TGTGCCAGCAGCTTACTTAGGACAGGCGCAACTGAAGCTTTCTTT
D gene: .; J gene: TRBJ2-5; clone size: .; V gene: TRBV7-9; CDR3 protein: CASSLSLGETQYF; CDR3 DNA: TGTGCCAGCAGCTTATCCCTCGGGGAGACCCAGTACTTC
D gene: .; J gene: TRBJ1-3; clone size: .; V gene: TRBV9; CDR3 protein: CASSVVAISGNTIYF; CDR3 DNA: TGTGCCAGCAGCGTAGTGGCCATCTCTGGAAACACCATATATTTT
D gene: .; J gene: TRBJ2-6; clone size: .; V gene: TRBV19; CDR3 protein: CASTGVFGANVLTF; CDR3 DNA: TGTGCCAGTACAGGGGTTTTTGGGGCCAACGTCCTGACTTTC
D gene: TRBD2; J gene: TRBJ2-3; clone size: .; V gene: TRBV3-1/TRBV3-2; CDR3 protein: CASSQGRGGTDTQYF; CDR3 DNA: TGTGCCAGCAGCCAAGGACGGGGGGGTACGGATACGCAGTATTTT
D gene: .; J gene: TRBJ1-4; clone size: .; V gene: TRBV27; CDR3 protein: CASSFAVATNEKLFF; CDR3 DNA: TGTGCCAGCAGTTTCGCAGTCGCAACTAATGAAAAACTGTTTTTT
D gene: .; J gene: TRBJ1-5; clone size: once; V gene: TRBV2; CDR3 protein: CASRGNRAQPQHF; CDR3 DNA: TGTGCCAGCAGAGGCAACAGGGCTCAGCCCCAGCATTTT
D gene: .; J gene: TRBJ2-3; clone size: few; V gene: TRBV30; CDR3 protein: CAWSPDSHSTDTQYF; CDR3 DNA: TGTGCCTGGAGTCCTGACAGTCATAGCACAGATACGCAGTATTTT
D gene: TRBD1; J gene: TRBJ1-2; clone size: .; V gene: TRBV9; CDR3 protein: CASSALGQGDGGYTF; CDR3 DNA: TGTGCCAGCAGCGCCCTAGGACAGGGTGACGGTGGCTACACCTTC
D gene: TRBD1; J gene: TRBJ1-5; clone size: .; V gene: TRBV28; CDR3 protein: CASSLGTGVYQPQHF; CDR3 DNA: TGTGCCAGCAGTCTCGGGACAGGGGTTTATCAGCCCCAGCATTTT
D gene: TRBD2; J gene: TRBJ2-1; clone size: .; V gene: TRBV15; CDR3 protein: CATSRDPPVLAGRWDEQFF; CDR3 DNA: TGTGCCACCAGCAGAGATCCCCCGGTTCTAGCGGGGAGGTGGGATGAGCAGTTCTTC
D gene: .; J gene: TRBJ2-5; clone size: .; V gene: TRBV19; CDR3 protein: CASRLGREETQYF; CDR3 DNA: TGTGCCAGTAGATTGGGCAGAGAAGAGACCCAGTACTTC
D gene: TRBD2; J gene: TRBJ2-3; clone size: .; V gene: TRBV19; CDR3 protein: CASSRLAATDTQYF; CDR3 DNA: TGTGCCAGTAGTAGACTAGCGGCCACAGATACGCAGTATTTT
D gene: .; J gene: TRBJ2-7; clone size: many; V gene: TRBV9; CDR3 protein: CASSPWTASYEQYF; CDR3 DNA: TGTGCCAGCAGCCCATGGACAGCATCCTACGAGCAGTACTTC
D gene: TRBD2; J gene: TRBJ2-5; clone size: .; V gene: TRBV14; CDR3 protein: CASSQDGSGGQRETQYF; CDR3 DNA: TGTGCCAGCAGCCAAGATGGCAGCGGGGGGCAGAGAGAGACCCAGTACTTC
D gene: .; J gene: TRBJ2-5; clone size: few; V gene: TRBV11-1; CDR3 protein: CASSFDRQQETQYF; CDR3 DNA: TGTGCCAGCAGCTTTGATCGACAGCAAGAGACCCAGTACTTC
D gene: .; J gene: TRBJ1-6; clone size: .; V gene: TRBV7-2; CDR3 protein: CASSPRLADAGNSPLHF; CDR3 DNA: TGTGCCAGCAGTCCTCGCTTAGCGGACGCGGGTAATTCACCCCTCCACTTT
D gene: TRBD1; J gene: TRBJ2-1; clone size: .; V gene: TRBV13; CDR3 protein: CASAPPGQGPDNEQFF; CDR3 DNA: TGTGCCAGCGCCCCCCCGGGACAGGGGCCCGACAATGAGCAGTTCTTC
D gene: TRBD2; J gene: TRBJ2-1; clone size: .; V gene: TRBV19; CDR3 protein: CATRTSGDYNEQFF; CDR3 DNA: TGTGCCACCCGGACTAGCGGGGACTACAATGAGCAGTTCTTC
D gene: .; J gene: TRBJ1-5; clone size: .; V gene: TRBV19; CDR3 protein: CASSTSGSYSNQPQHF; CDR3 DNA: TGTGCCAGTAGTACCTCAGGGTCCTATAGCAATCAGCCCCAGCATTTT
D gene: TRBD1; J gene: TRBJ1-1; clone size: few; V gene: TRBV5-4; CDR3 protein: CASSVPTGGYTEAFF; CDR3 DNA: TGTGCCAGCAGCGTACCGACAGGGGGGTACACTGAAGCTTTCTTT
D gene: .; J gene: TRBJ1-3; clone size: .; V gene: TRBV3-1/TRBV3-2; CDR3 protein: CASSQMAGSGNTIYF; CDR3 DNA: TGTGCCAGCAGCCAAATGGCAGGGTCCGGAAACACCATATATTTT
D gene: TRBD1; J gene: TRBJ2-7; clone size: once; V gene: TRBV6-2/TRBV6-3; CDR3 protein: CASSQDRGTYEQYF; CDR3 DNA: TGTGCCAGCAGCCAAGACAGGGGGACCTACGAGCAGTACTTC
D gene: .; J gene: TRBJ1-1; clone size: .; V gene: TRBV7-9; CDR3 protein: CASSWGLEGTEAFF; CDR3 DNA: TGTGCCAGCAGCTGGGGCCTGGAGGGGACTGAAGCTTTCTTT
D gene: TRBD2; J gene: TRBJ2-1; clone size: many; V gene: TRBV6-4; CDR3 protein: CASSETSGSYNEQFF; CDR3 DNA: TGTGCCAGCAGTGAGACTAGCGGCTCCTACAATGAGCAGTTCTTC
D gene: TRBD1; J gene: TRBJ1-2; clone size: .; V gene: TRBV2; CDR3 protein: CASNTGQDYGYTF; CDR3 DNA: TGTGCCAGCAATACGGGACAGGACTATGGCTACACCTTC
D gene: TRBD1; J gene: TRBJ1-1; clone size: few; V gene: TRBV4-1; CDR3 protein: CASSQGVPGQPNTEAFF; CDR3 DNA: TGCGCCAGCAGCCAAGGAGTCCCGGGACAGCCGAACACTGAAGCTTTCTTT
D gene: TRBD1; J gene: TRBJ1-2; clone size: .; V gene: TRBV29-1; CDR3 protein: CSGRDSGGSGYTF; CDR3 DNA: TGCAGCGGTCGGGACAGTGGCGGCTCTGGCTACACCTTC